These T cell receptor beta chains were read from a single sample in a study of type 1 regulatory T cells. From the reads, TCRdb called clonotypes with MiXCR, one entry per CDR3 protein. The sample includes about 62,000 distinct CDR3 sequences, 60% to 80% of them seen just once. These TCRs' antigens remain unknown. The sequencing input was cultured non-Tr1 T cells, either the whole culture or a sorted T cell fraction (not recorded which). The receptors here all came from a human donor in good health. The CDR3 runs from the conserved cysteine through the conserved F or W. The order of the fields is CDR3 length, J gene, V gene, clone size, D gene, CDR3 DNA, CDR3 protein. D genes are given only for firm matches. Only part of the rows carry a size: once, few, many, or a class if the clone is expanded.

len: 12; j_gene: TRBJ2-7; v_gene: TRBV20-1; abundance: .; d_gene: .; CDR3nt: TGCAGTGCTAGACGGGAGCTTTGGGAGCAGTACTTC; CDR3aa: CSARRELWEQYF
len: 12; j_gene: TRBJ2-1; v_gene: TRBV20-1; abundance: few; d_gene: .; CDR3nt: TGCAGTGCTAGGTCCTTCGGGAATGAGCAGTTCTTC; CDR3aa: CSARSFGNEQFF
len: 15; j_gene: TRBJ2-5; v_gene: TRBV24-1; abundance: .; d_gene: TRBD2; CDR3nt: TGTGCCACCGAATGTGCTAGCGGGAGGAGGGAGACCCAGTACTTC; CDR3aa: CATECASGRRETQYF
len: 13; j_gene: TRBJ2-7; v_gene: TRBV7-2; abundance: few; d_gene: .; CDR3nt: TGTGCCAGCAGCTTAACTAGCACTAGCGAGCAGTACTTC; CDR3aa: CASSLTSTSEQYF
len: 15; j_gene: TRBJ2-2; v_gene: TRBV5-5; abundance: once; d_gene: .; CDR3nt: TGTGCCAGCAGCTTTATTTCAGGGGGGGCCGGGGAGCTGTTTTTT; CDR3aa: CASSFISGGAGELFF
len: 17; j_gene: TRBJ1-5; v_gene: TRBV20-1; abundance: once; d_gene: TRBD1; CDR3nt: TGCAGTGCTATCGGGACAGTAGAACGTTATAGCAATCAGCCCCAGCATTTT; CDR3aa: CSAIGTVERYSNQPQHF
len: 14; j_gene: TRBJ1-1; v_gene: TRBV7-9; abundance: once; d_gene: .; CDR3nt: TGTGCCAGCAGGAAAGGGGGACGGAACACTGAAGCTTTCTTT; CDR3aa: CASRKGGRNTEAFF
len: 13; j_gene: TRBJ2-5; v_gene: TRBV6-7; abundance: .; d_gene: .; CDR3nt: TGTGCCAGCAAGGTGGCGGAACAAGAGACCCAGTACTTC; CDR3aa: CASKVAEQETQYF
len: 14; j_gene: TRBJ2-7; v_gene: TRBV2; abundance: few; d_gene: .; CDR3nt: TGTGCCAGCACCGAACAGGGACCCAGCGACGAGCAGTACTTC; CDR3aa: CASTEQGPSDEQYF
len: 16; j_gene: TRBJ2-1; v_gene: TRBV12-3/TRBV12-4; abundance: .; d_gene: TRBD2; CDR3nt: TGTGCCAGCAGTTTGTCTAGCGGGAGAAGTGACAATGAGCAGTTCTTC; CDR3aa: CASSLSSGRSDNEQFF
len: 13; j_gene: TRBJ2-1; v_gene: TRBV6-2/TRBV6-3; abundance: .; d_gene: .; CDR3nt: TGTGCCAGCAGTTACTCGTCAGGCAATGAGCAGTTCTTC; CDR3aa: CASSYSSGNEQFF
len: 10; j_gene: TRBJ2-5; v_gene: TRBV20-1; abundance: .; d_gene: .; CDR3nt: TGCAGTGCTTTACAAGAGACCCAGTACTTC; CDR3aa: CSALQETQYF
len: 14; j_gene: TRBJ1-4; v_gene: TRBV2; abundance: .; d_gene: .; CDR3nt: TGTGCCAGCAGTGAGGGCCTCCTCACCAGAAAGCTGTTTTTT; CDR3aa: CASSEGLLTRKLFF
len: 13; j_gene: TRBJ2-7; v_gene: TRBV20-1; abundance: few; d_gene: .; CDR3nt: TGCAGTGCACCGTCTACTGGGACCTACGAGCAGTACTTC; CDR3aa: CSAPSTGTYEQYF
len: 15; j_gene: TRBJ2-5; v_gene: TRBV7-2; abundance: .; d_gene: TRBD2; CDR3nt: TGTGCCAGCAGCTTAGACGGGAGGTCCCCGGAGACCCAGTACTTC; CDR3aa: CASSLDGRSPETQYF
len: 16; j_gene: TRBJ2-1; v_gene: TRBV7-2; abundance: .; d_gene: TRBD2; CDR3nt: TGTGCCAGCAGCTTTGTCAGGCTAGCGGGACTGAATGAGCAGTTCTTC; CDR3aa: CASSFVRLAGLNEQFF
len: 18; j_gene: TRBJ2-2; v_gene: TRBV20-1; abundance: .; d_gene: TRBD2; CDR3nt: TGCAGTGCTACGAGGACTAGCGGGAGTATAATCTACACCGGGGAGCTGTTTTTT; CDR3aa: CSATRTSGSIIYTGELFF
len: 13; j_gene: TRBJ2-5; v_gene: TRBV29-1; abundance: .; d_gene: .; CDR3nt: TGCAGCGTTGGAGAGGGGGGCGCAGAGACCCAGTACTTC; CDR3aa: CSVGEGGAETQYF
len: 16; j_gene: TRBJ2-3; v_gene: TRBV6-6; abundance: .; d_gene: TRBD2; CDR3nt: TGTGCCAGCAGTTACAGTGAAGCGGGAGTGGCAGATACGCAGTATTTT; CDR3aa: CASSYSEAGVADTQYF
len: 15; j_gene: TRBJ1-1; v_gene: TRBV28; abundance: .; d_gene: TRBD1; CDR3nt: TGTGCCAGCAGTTTATCAAACAGGGGGCGCGTTGAAGCTTTCTTT; CDR3aa: CASSLSNRGRVEAFF
len: 17; j_gene: TRBJ2-3; v_gene: TRBV5-4; abundance: .; d_gene: TRBD1; CDR3nt: TGTGCCAGCAGCCCATTCCTTTACACAGGGGGCACAGATACGCAGTATTTT; CDR3aa: CASSPFLYTGGTDTQYF
len: 16; j_gene: TRBJ2-3; v_gene: TRBV5-6; abundance: medium-sized; d_gene: .; CDR3nt: TGTGCCAGCACCGAAGACCCCCGAGAAAGCACAGATACGCAGTATTTT; CDR3aa: CASTEDPRESTDTQYF
len: 14; j_gene: TRBJ1-2; v_gene: TRBV6-5; abundance: few; d_gene: .; CDR3nt: TGTGCCAGCAGTTTCACAGGAGCTAACTATGGCTACACCTTC; CDR3aa: CASSFTGANYGYTF
len: 11; j_gene: TRBJ2-1; v_gene: TRBV20-1; abundance: .; d_gene: .; CDR3nt: TGCAGTGCTAGTGGGGGAGGTGAGCAGTTCTTC; CDR3aa: CSASGGGEQFF
len: 12; j_gene: TRBJ2-5; v_gene: TRBV2; abundance: .; d_gene: .; CDR3nt: TGTGCCAGCAGTGACAGTCAAGAGACCCAGTACTTC; CDR3aa: CASSDSQETQYF
len: 16; j_gene: TRBJ2-1; v_gene: TRBV6-5; abundance: .; d_gene: TRBD2; CDR3nt: TGTGCCAGCAGTGGGACTAGCGGATACTCCTACAATGAGCAGTTCTTC; CDR3aa: CASSGTSGYSYNEQFF
len: 15; j_gene: TRBJ2-2; v_gene: TRBV6-1; abundance: once; d_gene: .; CDR3nt: TGTGCCAGCAGTGCCGCCTCTCAGACGACCGGGGAGCTGTTTTTT; CDR3aa: CASSAASQTTGELFF
len: 14; j_gene: TRBJ2-3; v_gene: TRBV7-8; abundance: .; d_gene: .; CDR3nt: TGTGCCAGCAGCTCCCCGCGGGGTGAAGATACGCAGTATTTT; CDR3aa: CASSSPRGEDTQYF
len: 13; j_gene: TRBJ2-5; v_gene: TRBV20-1; abundance: .; d_gene: .; CDR3nt: TGCAGTGCTGAGCTCATCACTGGGGAGACCCAGTACTTC; CDR3aa: CSAELITGETQYF
len: 18; j_gene: TRBJ2-7; v_gene: TRBV7-8; abundance: .; d_gene: TRBD2; CDR3nt: TGTGCCAGCAGCTTAGGTGAAAGACTAGCGGGGCTATCGTTTGAGCAGTACTTC; CDR3aa: CASSLGERLAGLSFEQYF
len: 20; j_gene: TRBJ2-1; v_gene: TRBV2; abundance: .; d_gene: TRBD2; CDR3nt: TGTGCCAGCAGTGTAGTCTTGTCAGGTGGCGTTCCTAGCGGGTACAATGAGCAGTTCTTC; CDR3aa: CASSVVLSGGVPSGYNEQFF